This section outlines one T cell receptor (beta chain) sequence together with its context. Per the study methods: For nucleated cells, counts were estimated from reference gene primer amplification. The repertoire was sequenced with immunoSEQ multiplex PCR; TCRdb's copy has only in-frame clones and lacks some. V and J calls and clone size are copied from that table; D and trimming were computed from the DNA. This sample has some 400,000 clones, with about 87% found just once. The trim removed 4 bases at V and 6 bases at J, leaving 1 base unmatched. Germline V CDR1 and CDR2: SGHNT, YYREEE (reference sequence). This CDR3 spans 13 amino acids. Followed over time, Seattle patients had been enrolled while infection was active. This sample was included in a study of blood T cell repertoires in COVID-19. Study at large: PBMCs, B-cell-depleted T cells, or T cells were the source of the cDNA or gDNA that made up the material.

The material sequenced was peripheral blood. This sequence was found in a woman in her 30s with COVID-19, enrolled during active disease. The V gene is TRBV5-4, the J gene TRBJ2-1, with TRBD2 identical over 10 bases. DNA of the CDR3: TGTGCCAGCAGCCGGACTAGCGGCAATGAGCAGTTCTTC. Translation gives CASSRTSGNEQFF.